The rows below give T cell receptor beta chains drawn from one sample of a study of cytomegalovirus exposure and HLA in healthy donors. The data were produced by immunoSEQ multiplex PCR, yet TCRdb's version contains in-frame clones alone and is incomplete. Of 150,000 to 200,000 clones in the sample, around 80% were seen once. The sequencing sample was made of PBMCs. These receptors all stem from a male donor in good health and CMV-seropositive. The CDR3 runs from the conserved cysteine through the conserved F or W. The order of the fields is V gene, D gene, J gene, clone size, CDR3 DNA, CDR3 protein. D genes are given only for firm matches. Rows give clone size only sometimes, using once, few, many, or a class for an expanded clone.

v_call: TRBV18; d_call: TRBD1; j_call: TRBJ1-2; clone_size: NA; cdr3_nt: TGTGCCAGCTCACCATCCGGGACAGGGGGCCGGGGCTACACCTTC; cdr3_aa: CASSPSGTGGRGYTF
v_call: TRBV7-2; d_call: NA; j_call: TRBJ1-2; clone_size: NA; cdr3_nt: TGTGCCAGCAGCAAACAAGGGGCAGGGGAGGGGGGCTACACCTTC; cdr3_aa: CASSKQGAGEGGYTF
v_call: TRBV28; d_call: TRBD1; j_call: TRBJ2-7; clone_size: once; cdr3_nt: TGTGCCAGCAGACAACGGGACAGGGCACTATACGAGCAGTACTTC; cdr3_aa: CASRQRDRALYEQYF
v_call: TRBV18; d_call: NA; j_call: TRBJ2-3; clone_size: NA; cdr3_nt: TGTGCCAGCTCACGCGTCCTCGGGACACCCGAGGCGGATACGCAGTATTTT; cdr3_aa: CASSRVLGTPEADTQYF
v_call: TRBV11-3; d_call: NA; j_call: TRBJ1-1; clone_size: NA; cdr3_nt: TGTGCCAGCAGCACACGCACGTCTGAAGCTTTCTTT; cdr3_aa: CASSTRTSEAFF
v_call: TRBV7-9; d_call: NA; j_call: TRBJ1-1; clone_size: NA; cdr3_nt: TGTGCCAGCAGCTCACGAGCAGGGTCCACTGAAGCTTTCTTT; cdr3_aa: CASSSRAGSTEAFF
v_call: TRBV19; d_call: NA; j_call: TRBJ2-7; clone_size: NA; cdr3_nt: TGTGCCAGTAGGCCCCGCCAGGGCGACGAGCAGTACTTC; cdr3_aa: CASRPRQGDEQYF
v_call: TRBV10-3; d_call: TRBD2; j_call: TRBJ2-2; clone_size: NA; cdr3_nt: TGTGCCATCAGGCCTAGCGGGAGGGCCAACACCGGGGAGCTGTTTTTT; cdr3_aa: CAIRPSGRANTGELFF
v_call: TRBV19; d_call: NA; j_call: TRBJ2-3; clone_size: NA; cdr3_nt: TGTGCCAGTAGCACGACAGCCACTAGCACAGATACGCAGTATTTT; cdr3_aa: CASSTTATSTDTQYF
v_call: TRBV7-9; d_call: NA; j_call: TRBJ2-7; clone_size: NA; cdr3_nt: TGTTCCAGCAGCATCGCGGACGAGCAGTACTTC; cdr3_aa: CSSSIADEQYF
v_call: TRBV5-4; d_call: TRBD1; j_call: TRBJ2-7; clone_size: NA; cdr3_nt: TGTGCCAGCAGCTTGGAACAGGGGGTGACCTACGAGCAGTACTTC; cdr3_aa: CASSLEQGVTYEQYF
v_call: TRBV2; d_call: NA; j_call: TRBJ1-4; clone_size: NA; cdr3_nt: TGTGCCAGCAGGCCAACAGGGTTCAATGAAAAACTGTTTTTT; cdr3_aa: CASRPTGFNEKLFF
v_call: TRBV27; d_call: TRBD2; j_call: TRBJ2-6; clone_size: NA; cdr3_nt: TGTGCCAGCAGGGGAGGGGCCCTGAGAGGGGCCAACGTCCTGACTTTC; cdr3_aa: CASRGGALRGANVLTF
v_call: TRBV25-1; d_call: TRBD1; j_call: TRBJ1-2; clone_size: NA; cdr3_nt: TGTGCCAGCAGTGCAACAGGGGGTAACTATGGCTACACCTTC; cdr3_aa: CASSATGGNYGYTF
v_call: TRBV11-2; d_call: TRBD1; j_call: TRBJ1-6; clone_size: NA; cdr3_nt: TGTGCCAGCAGCTTTATGGGACAGAATAATTCACCCCTCCACTTT; cdr3_aa: CASSFMGQNNSPLHF
v_call: TRBV25-1; d_call: NA; j_call: TRBJ1-2; clone_size: NA; cdr3_nt: TGTGCCAGTCGAGGCTATGGCTACACCTTC; cdr3_aa: CASRGYGYTF
v_call: TRBV29-1; d_call: TRBD2; j_call: TRBJ2-3; clone_size: NA; cdr3_nt: TGCAGCGTTGTTGGTAGCGGGAGTGCAGATACGCAGTATTTT; cdr3_aa: CSVVGSGSADTQYF
v_call: TRBV7-8; d_call: NA; j_call: TRBJ2-7; clone_size: once; cdr3_nt: TGTGCCAGCAGCTTAGGAGGACTCACTTCGGAGGAGCAGTACTTC; cdr3_aa: CASSLGGLTSEEQYF
v_call: TRBV27; d_call: TRBD2; j_call: TRBJ2-1; clone_size: NA; cdr3_nt: TGTGCCAGCAGTTTGTCTAGCGGGCTCTTCAATGAGCAGTTCTTC; cdr3_aa: CASSLSSGLFNEQFF
v_call: TRBV6-4; d_call: TRBD2; j_call: TRBJ2-3; clone_size: few; cdr3_nt: TGTGCCAGCAGTGACCTGCCTAGCGGGGTCGCAGATACGCAGTATTTT; cdr3_aa: CASSDLPSGVADTQYF
v_call: TRBV6-1; d_call: TRBD2; j_call: TRBJ2-1; clone_size: NA; cdr3_nt: TGTGCCAGCTCCGCGGGAGGGACCTACAATGAGCAGTTCTTC; cdr3_aa: CASSAGGTYNEQFF
v_call: TRBV29-1; d_call: TRBD2; j_call: TRBJ2-3; clone_size: once; cdr3_nt: TGCAGCGTAGGACTAGCACCAGGAGATACGCAGTATTTT; cdr3_aa: CSVGLAPGDTQYF
v_call: TRBV7-3; d_call: TRBD1; j_call: TRBJ1-1; clone_size: NA; cdr3_nt: TGTGCCAGCAGCTTAGAGGGGACAGGAGGCACTGAAGCTTTCTTT; cdr3_aa: CASSLEGTGGTEAFF
v_call: TRBV6-5; d_call: TRBD2; j_call: TRBJ2-1; clone_size: NA; cdr3_nt: TGTGCCAGCAGTTACGGCGGGAGCGTCTCCTACAATGAGCAGTTCTTC; cdr3_aa: CASSYGGSVSYNEQFF
v_call: TRBV19; d_call: NA; j_call: TRBJ1-1; clone_size: NA; cdr3_nt: TGTGCCACTACTTGGAGCATGAACACTGAAGCTTTCTTT; cdr3_aa: CATTWSMNTEAFF
v_call: TRBV19; d_call: NA; j_call: TRBJ1-2; clone_size: NA; cdr3_nt: TGTGCCAGTAGTAGTCAGGGCAGGGCGAACTATGGCTACACCTTC; cdr3_aa: CASSSQGRANYGYTF
v_call: TRBV9; d_call: TRBD1; j_call: TRBJ1-5; clone_size: NA; cdr3_nt: TGTGCCAGCAGCGGAATCGGGACAGTTGGTCAGCCCCAGCATTTT; cdr3_aa: CASSGIGTVGQPQHF
v_call: TRBV5-8; d_call: NA; j_call: TRBJ2-7; clone_size: many; cdr3_nt: TGTGCCAGCACACCCCGAGGGAGGCTTTTCTACGAGCAGTACTTC; cdr3_aa: CASTPRGRLFYEQYF
v_call: TRBV11-1; d_call: NA; j_call: TRBJ1-4; clone_size: NA; cdr3_nt: TGTGCCAGCAGCGGAGGGGCAACTAATGAAAAACTGTTTTTT; cdr3_aa: CASSGGATNEKLFF
v_call: TRBV7-3; d_call: NA; j_call: TRBJ2-7; clone_size: NA; cdr3_nt: TGTGCCAGCAGCCAAGGGGGTAGCACCGAGCAGTACTTC; cdr3_aa: CASSQGGSTEQYF
v_call: TRBV5-1; d_call: NA; j_call: TRBJ1-4; clone_size: NA; cdr3_nt: TGCGCCAGCAGCTCCGCGGGGGGAGGAACTAATGAAAAACTGTTTTTT; cdr3_aa: CASSSAGGGTNEKLFF
v_call: TRBV14; d_call: NA; j_call: TRBJ1-4; clone_size: once; cdr3_nt: TGTGCCAGCAGCCAAGCACGGCCCAGGGAAAAACTGTTTTTT; cdr3_aa: CASSQARPREKLFF
v_call: TRBV7-3; d_call: NA; j_call: TRBJ2-2; clone_size: NA; cdr3_nt: TGTGCCAGCAGCCCAGGACGGGGGAACACCGGGGAGCTGTTTTTT; cdr3_aa: CASSPGRGNTGELFF
v_call: TRBV6-1; d_call: TRBD2; j_call: TRBJ2-3; clone_size: NA; cdr3_nt: TGTGCCAGCAGTGAAGGATGGGCTAGCGGGAGGGCAGAAGATACGCAGTATTTT; cdr3_aa: CASSEGWASGRAEDTQYF
v_call: TRBV7-2; d_call: TRBD1; j_call: TRBJ1-1; clone_size: NA; cdr3_nt: TGTGCCAGCAGCCCCCAGGGGGGCAGAACTGAAGCTTTCTTT; cdr3_aa: CASSPQGGRTEAFF
v_call: TRBV28; d_call: TRBD1; j_call: TRBJ2-7; clone_size: NA; cdr3_nt: TGTGCCAGCAGTTCGACAGGGGTCAAATTCTACGAGCAGTACTTC; cdr3_aa: CASSSTGVKFYEQYF
v_call: TRBV9; d_call: TRBD1; j_call: TRBJ2-6; clone_size: few; cdr3_nt: TGTGCCAGCAGCGCGGGACAGGGGGCTTCTGGGGCCAACGTCCTGACTTTC; cdr3_aa: CASSAGQGASGANVLTF
v_call: TRBV11-1; d_call: NA; j_call: TRBJ2-7; clone_size: NA; cdr3_nt: TGTGCCAGCAGGGACAGTTACTACGAGCAGTACTTC; cdr3_aa: CASRDSYYEQYF
v_call: TRBV11-2; d_call: NA; j_call: TRBJ2-7; clone_size: NA; cdr3_nt: TGTGCCAGCAGCTTTCTAATCTACGAGCAGTACTTC; cdr3_aa: CASSFLIYEQYF
v_call: TRBV15; d_call: TRBD2; j_call: TRBJ2-7; clone_size: NA; cdr3_nt: TGTGCCACCAGCAGTCCGGGACTAGCGCGCTACGAGCAGTACTTC; cdr3_aa: CATSSPGLARYEQYF
v_call: TRBV10-1; d_call: TRBD2; j_call: TRBJ2-1; clone_size: NA; cdr3_nt: TGCGCCAGCAGTGAACCCAGCGGGAGATCCTACAATGAGCAGTTCTTC; cdr3_aa: CASSEPSGRSYNEQFF